Below, 17 T cell receptor beta chains from the same sample are listed, as sequenced in a study of cytomegalovirus exposure and HLA in healthy donors. A multiplex PCR was run with 60 Vbeta primers and 13 Jbeta primers. Sequencing used immunoSEQ multiplex PCR; TCRdb keeps in-frame clones, though not all of them. The sample carries about 55,000 clones, 75% to 80% recorded once. The specimen sequenced was PBMCs. The receptors derive from a female donor in good health and CMV-seronegative.

The chain couples TRBV6-5 to TRBJ2-7; D may be TRBD1 (6 bases). This CDR3 spans 14 amino acids. The ends were cut back, 5 bases at V and 0 bases at J, with 11 bases in the middle. Germline CDR1 and CDR2: MNHEY and SVGAGI. The CDR3 DNA reads TGTGCCAGCAGTCGAGGACAGAACTCCTACGAGCAGTACTTC. Translated, it gives CASSRGQNSYEQYF.

The rearrangement links TRBV25-1 to TRBJ1-2, with D perhaps matching TRBD1 (6 bases). The germline CDR1 and CDR2 sequences are MGHDK and SYGVNS. Trimming removed 5 bases at V and 5 bases at J, with 6 bases between. The CDR3 spans 11 residues. CDR3: CASSQGYGYTF. CDR3 nucleotide sequence: TGTGCCAGCAGTCAGGGGTATGGCTACACCTTC.

This clone was seen a handful of times. The chain carries TRBV9 and TRBJ1-1; 7 bases fit TRBD1. With V trimmed by 2 bases and J by 0 bases, 1 base remained unmatched. The CDR3 has 14 residues. The germline CDR1 and CDR2 sequences are SGDLS and YYNGEE. The chain's CDR3 is CASSVTGLNTEAFF. CDR3 DNA: TGTGCCAGCAGCGTGACAGGGTTGAACACTGAAGCTTTCTTT.

The chain has TRBV15 and TRBJ2-7, with a tentative D call TRBD1 (5 bases). This CDR3 spans 13 amino acids. The germline V gene encodes CDR1 LNHNV and CDR2 YYDKDF (reference sequence). V lost 1 base to trimming and J lost 5 bases, with 9 bases between them. The CDR3 DNA sequence: TGTGCCACCAGCAGAGCAGGGTTGGACGAGCAGTACTTC. It codes for CATSRAGLDEQYF.

The CDR3 region is CASRDKQVVGSPLHF. In DNA form, the CDR3 reads TGTGCCAGCAGAGATAAACAGGTAGTGGGCTCACCCCTCCACTTT. V and J are TRBV11-3 and TRBJ1-6, with D possibly TRBD1 on 5 matching bases. This CDR3 is 15 amino acids long. Trimming pared 6 bases from V and 10 bases from J, leaving 19 bases between. CDR1 is SGHNT and CDR2 is YENEEA in the germline V gene.

The rearrangement uses TRBV29-1 and TRBJ2-7, with 10 bases aligning to TRBD2. This CDR3 spans 16 amino acids. Germline V gives CDR1 SQVTM, CDR2 ANQGSEA. V was pared by 1 base and J by 5 bases, with 11 bases of the junction left unmatched. CDR3 residues: CSVEGGSGGPTHEQYF. CDR3 DNA: TGCAGCGTTGAAGGGGGTAGCGGGGGGCCTACCCACGAGCAGTACTTC.

The rearrangement uses TRBV11-2 and TRBJ2-5; 9 bases align to TRBD1. Looked up from germline, CDR1 is SGHAT and CDR2 is FQNNGV. This CDR3 has 12 residues. J lost 13 bases, V lost 5 bases, and 8 bases had no gene match. The CDR3 is CASSTTATGGYF. For the CDR3, the DNA is TGTGCCAGCAGCACAACCGCGACAGGGGGGTACTTC.

V usage is TRBV7-2 and J usage is TRBJ1-4, with 9 bases fitting TRBD1. This CDR3 has 15 amino acids. V lost 6 bases and J lost 4; bases outside the gene matches: 6. Germline CDR1 and CDR2: SGHTA and FQGNSA. The CDR3 region has the DNA TGTGCCAGCAGTTTGACAGGGGGGTTTAATGAAAAACTGTTTTTT. It translates to CASSLTGGFNEKLFF.

This sequence joins TRBV18 and TRBJ1-1; TRBD1 is a possible D gene (5 bases). Germline CDR1 is KGHSH and CDR2 is LQKENI. Trimming shortened V by 3 bases and J by 2 bases, and 19 bases separated the two germline ends. The CDR3 is made up of 17 amino acids. The CDR3 DNA sequence: TGTGCCAGCTCACCGCGGGGGAGGGTGGCGATTAACACTGAAGCTTTCTTT. As protein: CASSPRGRVAINTEAFF.

The chain couples TRBV19 to TRBJ1-1; tentatively, D is TRBD1 (5 bases). The germline V and J ends were trimmed by 0 bases and 1 base, with 9 bases remaining between them. Germline V gene lookup returns CDR1 LNHDA and CDR2 SQIVND (reference sequence). The CDR3 covers 15 residues. Written as DNA, the CDR3 is TGTGCCAGTAGTATAGAGTGGGGGGGGAACACTGAAGCTTTCTTT. Protein: CASSIEWGGNTEAFF. Complete variable domain (other parts from reference TRBV19 and TRBJ1-1): DGGITQSPKYLFRKEGQNVTLSCEQNLNHDAMYWYRQDPGQGLRLIYYSQIVNDFQKGDIAEGYSVSREKKESFPLTVTSAQKNPTAFYLCASSIEWGGNTEAFFGQGTRLTVV.

V gene TRBV2 combines with J gene TRBJ2-7, with D perhaps matching TRBD1 (6 bases). The ends were cut back, 3 bases at V and 6 bases at J, with 15 bases in the middle. The CDR3 extends over 14 amino acids. Germline CDR1 is SNHLY and CDR2 is FYNNEI. The CDR3: CASSDLVRGVEQYF. The CDR3 nucleotides are TGTGCCAGCAGTGATTTAGTCAGGGGTGTCGAGCAGTACTTC.

The chain has TRBV27 and TRBJ2-7; 8 bases align to TRBD2. The germline CDR1 and CDR2 sequences are MNHEY and SMNVEV (reference sequence). The CDR3 spans 15 residues. Losses at the gene ends were 2 bases for V and 3 bases for J; bases not matched to a gene: 6. The CDR3 coding sequence is TGTGCCAGCAGTTTACTCGGGACTAGAATCTACGAGCAGTACTTC. It is translated as CASSLLGTRIYEQYF.

J is TRBJ2-7 and V is TRBV6-5; a weak D match, TRBD1 (5 bases). CDR3 length: 13 amino acids. V was trimmed by 4 bases and J by 2 bases, leaving 9 bases between them. Germline lookup yields CDR1 MNHEY and CDR2 SVGAGI. In nucleotides, the CDR3 is TGTGCCAGCAGTTCCAGGGCCCCCTACGAGCAGTACTTC. Its protein product is CASSSRAPYEQYF.

The chain links TRBV5-1 to TRBJ1-1; 8 bases are a match to TRBD1. This CDR3 has 14 residues. V trimming: 2 bases; J trimming: 7 bases; junction bases outside the gene matches: 7. Germline loops: CDR1 SGHRS, CDR2 YFSETQ. The CDR3 protein is CASSLDRDRNEAFF. The CDR3 coding sequence is TGCGCCAGCAGCTTAGACCGGGACAGGAATGAAGCTTTCTTT.

This clone was picked up one time. The genes are TRBV15 and TRBJ1-1; D remains ambiguous. V was shortened by 0 bases and J by 3 bases, with 8 bases between the two germline ends. Per the germline V gene, CDR1 is LNHNV and CDR2 is YYDKDF (reference sequence). CDR3 size: 14 residues. CDR3 sequence: CATSRDREYTEAFF. CDR3 nucleotide sequence: TGTGCCACCAGCAGAGATAGGGAGTACACTGAAGCTTTCTTT.

The rearrangement links TRBV19 to TRBJ1-1, with a tentative D call TRBD1 (5 bases). The V gene's germline CDR1 is LNHDA and CDR2 SQIVND (reference sequence). V was trimmed by 3 bases and J by 10 bases, leaving 15 bases between them. The CDR3 has 13 residues. CDR3 sequence (DNA): TGTGCCAGTAGTATGCCAGGGAGGTTAAGAGCTTTCTTT. Protein: CASSMPGRLRAFF.

V usage is TRBV18 and J usage is TRBJ1-2, with 10 bases lining up with TRBD1. Germline lookup yields CDR1 KGHSH and CDR2 LQKENI. This CDR3 comprises 15 residues. After removal of 2 bases from V and 4 bases from J, the junction contained 4 bases not matched to a gene. The CDR3 DNA reads as TGTGCCAGCTCACCAGAGACAGGGGGCACCTATGGCTACACCTTC. Protein sequence: CASSPETGGTYGYTF. Supplemented by reference TRBV18 and TRBJ1-2, the full variable domain reads NAGVMQNPRHLVRRRGQEARLRCSPMKGHSHVYWYRQLPEEGLKFMVYLQKENIIDESGMPKERFSAEFPKEGPSILRIQQVVRGDSAAYFCASSPETGGTYGYTFGSGTRLTVV.